These 5 T cell receptor beta chains share one sample of origin, sequenced in a study of CD8 T cells in Susac syndrome (dated by TCRdb to 2018 to 2020). The library was prepared using the immunoSEQ multiplex PCR assay. RNA was extracted with the RNeasy kit and roughly 0.5 to 1 ug was reverse transcribed using random hexamers. TCRdb reprocessed the public reads (quality trimming at Q25 with fastp, clone calling with MiXCR) and kept in-frame beta chains. Here each entry gathers all rows of one CDR3 protein and keeps the most common genes and DNA. The sample table lists hundreds of thousands of distinct CDR3 sequences, roughly nine tenths of them with a count of one. Around 0.15% of the sample belongs to the ten largest clones. Sequencing was performed on CD8+ T cells from PBMCs. The receptor set was obtained from a human donor with multiple sclerosis.

The V and J genes are TRBV2 and TRBJ2-7; no reliable D call. The CDR3 has 17 amino acids. V was cut by 10 bases and J by 3 bases, with 28 bases left in between. Germline V gene sequence: CDR1 SNHLY, CDR2 FYNNEI. For the CDR3, the DNA is TGTGCCACCTTGGGAACCACCGGGTCTGGTTTGGACTACGAGCAGTACTTC. It is translated as CATLGTTGSGLDYEQYF.

The V call is TRBV10-2, the J call TRBJ1-2; D unclear. The CDR3 covers 16 residues. The germline gives CDR1 WSHSY, CDR2 SAAADI. The ends were cut back, 3 bases at V and 2 bases at J, with 16 bases in the middle. The CDR3, as DNA: TGCGCCAGCAGTGACTCGGAAAGGAACCCCAACTATGGCTACACCTTC. This encodes CASSDSERNPNYGYTF.

The V call is TRBV29-1, the J call TRBJ1-2; 7 positions agree with TRBD1. The CDR3 is 12 residues long. After removal of 5 bases from V and 4 bases from J, the junction contained 4 bases not matched to a gene. The germline gives CDR1 SQVTM, CDR2 ANQGSEA. CDR3 nucleotides: TGCAGCGTTTGGGACAGTCCCTATGGCTACACCTTC. Translating gives CSVWDSPYGYTF.

The table lists this clonotype with a few counts. The chain links TRBV30 to TRBJ2-7; D might be TRBD1 (6 bases). The ends were cut back, 0 bases at V and 1 base at J, with 10 bases in the middle. Germline V gives CDR1 GTSNPN, CDR2 SVGIG (reference sequence). There are 14 residues in the CDR3. In DNA, the CDR3 is TGTGCCTGGAGTGTACCGCAGGGGTCCTACGAGCAGTACTTC. Amino acids: CAWSVPQGSYEQYF.

This clonotype is a singleton in its sample. CDR3: CSARAGFEAFF. The CDR3 bases are TGCAGTGCTAGGGCTGGATTCGAAGCTTTCTTT. The rearrangement joins TRBV20-1 to TRBJ1-1; D is uncertain. This CDR3 contains 11 residues. CDR1 and CDR2 from the germline V gene are DFQATT and SNEGSKA (reference sequence). Trimming shortened V by 3 bases and J by 8 bases, and 10 bases separated the two germline ends.